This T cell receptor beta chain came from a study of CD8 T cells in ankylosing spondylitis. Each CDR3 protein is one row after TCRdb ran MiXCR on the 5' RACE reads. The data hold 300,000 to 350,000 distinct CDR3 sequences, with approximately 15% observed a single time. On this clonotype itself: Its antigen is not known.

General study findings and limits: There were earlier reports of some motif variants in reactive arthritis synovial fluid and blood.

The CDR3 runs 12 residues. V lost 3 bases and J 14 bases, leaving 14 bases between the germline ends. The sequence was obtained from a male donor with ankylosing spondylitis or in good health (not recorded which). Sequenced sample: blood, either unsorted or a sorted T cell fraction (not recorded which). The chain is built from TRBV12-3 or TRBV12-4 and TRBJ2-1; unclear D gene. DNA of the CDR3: TGTGCCAGCAGTTTTTTTCTGGGCAACGAGTTCTTC. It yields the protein CASSFFLGNEFF.